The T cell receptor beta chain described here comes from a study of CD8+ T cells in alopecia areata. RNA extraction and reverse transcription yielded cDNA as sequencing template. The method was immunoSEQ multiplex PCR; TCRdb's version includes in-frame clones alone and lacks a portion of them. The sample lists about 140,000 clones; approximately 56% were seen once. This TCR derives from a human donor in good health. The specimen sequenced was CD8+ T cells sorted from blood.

The CDR3 nucleotides are TGTGCCAGCAGCTTAGGGTCCAACCAAGAGACCCAGTACTTC. It encodes CASSLGSNQETQYF. The genes are TRBV7-9 and TRBJ2-5; no clear D gene. Trimming took off 1 base at V and 0 bases at J, with 6 bases between the two ends. The CDR3 sequence is 14 residues long. CDR1 is SEHNR, CDR2 FQNEAQ, per germline (reference sequence).